This is a list of T cell receptor beta chains from one sample in a study of T cells in Graves' hyperthyroidism and ophthalmopathy. Each CDR3 protein is one row after TCRdb ran MiXCR on the multiplex PCR reads. The top ten hold roughly an eighth of the sample, which has about 640,000 distinct CDR3 sequences, more than 14% seen once. Sequencing was carried out using blood. Source of these receptors: a woman aged 45-60 years with Graves' ophthalmopathy. CDR3s include the opening cysteine and the closing phenylalanine or tryptophan. D genes are given only for firm matches. Where a row states a size, it is once, few, many or the class of an expanded clone; other rows omit it.

>TRBD1|TRBV20-1|-|TRBJ1-3
CSARGTAGNTIYF
TGCAGTGCTAGGGGGACAGCTGGAAACACCATATATTTT
>-|TRBV5-1|-|TRBJ1-2
CASSAGRGKSDGYTF
TGCGCCAGCAGCGCCGGGCGGGGGAAAAGTGATGGCTACACCTTC
>-|TRBV30|many|TRBJ1-1
CAWRRANTEAFF
TGTGCCTGGAGGCGGGCTAACACTGAAGCTTTCTTT
>-|TRBV11-1|many|TRBJ1-1
CASSQGPMVNTEAFF
TGTGCCAGCAGCCAGGGACCAATGGTGAACACTGAAGCTTTCTTT
>-|TRBV15|-|TRBJ1-5
CATSRGGAGPQHF
TGTGCCACCAGCAGAGGGGGGGCCGGGCCCCAGCATTTT
>-|TRBV5-1|-|TRBJ2-5
CASSLGLKAGETQYF
TGCGCCAGCAGCTTGGGTCTTAAGGCGGGGGAGACCCAGTACTTC
>TRBD1|TRBV10-3|-|TRBJ1-1
CAIRFGTGRINTEAFF
TGTGCCATCAGATTCGGGACAGGACGAATAAACACTGAAGCTTTCTTT
>TRBD1|TRBV4-2|-|TRBJ1-2
CASSQDQGGSYGYTF
TGTGCCAGCAGCCAAGATCAGGGGGGGAGTTATGGCTACACCTTC
>-|TRBV30|-|TRBJ2-7
CAWSVGGPYEQYF
TGTGCCTGGAGTGTGGGGGGCCCCTACGAGCAGTACTTC
>-|TRBV3-1|many|TRBJ2-2
CASSQGLANTGELFF
TGTGCCAGCAGCCAAGGTTTAGCGAACACCGGGGAGCTGTTTTTT
>-|TRBV7-2|-|TRBJ2-1
CASSLGGGHEQFF
TGTGCCAGCAGCTTAGGGGGGGGCCATGAGCAGTTCTTC
>TRBD2|TRBV6-2/TRBV6-3|many|TRBJ2-5
CASLRGEQETQYF
TGTGCCAGCCTTCGGGGGGAACAAGAGACCCAGTACTTC
>-|TRBV5-1|few|TRBJ2-7
CASSLIAGHSYEQYF
TGCGCCAGCAGCTTGATCGCGGGCCACTCCTACGAGCAGTACTTC
>TRBD2|TRBV27|-|TRBJ2-2
CASKGLAGGSANTGELFF
TGTGCCAGCAAGGGACTAGCGGGAGGGTCCGCGAACACCGGGGAGCTGTTTTTT
>TRBD2|TRBV13|many|TRBJ2-2
CASSGLENTGELFF
TGTGCCAGCAGCGGACTAGAGAACACCGGGGAGCTGTTTTTT
>-|TRBV11-2|many|TRBJ1-4
CASSQGPYNEKLFF
TGTGCCAGCAGCCAGGGACCGTATAATGAAAAACTGTTTTTT
>-|TRBV28|many|TRBJ1-2
CASSLARGGAIGYTF
TGTGCCAGCAGTTTAGCGCGGGGCGGTGCCATTGGCTACACCTTC
>-|TRBV6-1|-|TRBJ2-6
CASRGDGSGANVLTF
TGTGCCAGCAGGGGGGACGGCTCTGGGGCCAACGTCCTGACTTTC
>-|TRBV12-3/TRBV12-4|many|TRBJ1-1
CASSEGPGPPEAFF
TGTGCCAGCAGTGAGGGACCGGGCCCGCCTGAAGCTTTCTTT
>TRBD1|TRBV6-2/TRBV6-3|many|TRBJ2-5
CASSHRGQGSETQYF
TGTGCCAGCAGCCACCGGGGACAGGGGTCGGAGACCCAGTACTTC
>-|TRBV11-2|many|TRBJ2-1
CASSLDVGGSSYNEQFF
TGTGCCAGCAGCTTAGATGTGGGGGGCAGCTCCTACAATGAGCAGTTCTTC
>TRBD2|TRBV28|few|TRBJ2-7
CASRGLAGAFYEQYF
TGTGCCAGCAGAGGACTAGCGGGAGCCTTCTACGAGCAGTACTTC
>TRBD1|TRBV2|many|TRBJ1-2
CASSPGTVNYGYTF
TGTGCCAGCAGTCCCGGGACAGTCAACTATGGCTACACCTTC
>TRBD1|TRBV12-3/TRBV12-4|many|TRBJ1-3
CASSLAQGSGNTIYF
TGTGCCAGCAGTTTAGCACAGGGGTCCGGAAACACCATATATTTT
>-|TRBV7-9|many|TRBJ2-1
CASGADSYNEQFF
TGTGCCAGCGGAGCGGACTCCTACAATGAGCAGTTCTTC
>-|TRBV28|many|TRBJ1-2
CASRDDNYYGYTF
TGTGCCAGCAGAGATGACAACTACTATGGCTACACCTTC
>-|TRBV4-1|few|TRBJ1-1
CASSPLGGPDTEAFF
TGCGCCAGCAGCCCCCTAGGCGGCCCGGACACTGAAGCTTTCTTT
>TRBD1|TRBV12-3/TRBV12-4|many|TRBJ2-3
CASSPETDRGTDTQYF
TGTGCCAGCAGTCCGGAAACGGACAGGGGCACAGATACGCAGTATTTT
>TRBD2|TRBV6-2/TRBV6-3|-|TRBJ2-3
CASSYSGSRADTQYF
TGTGCCAGCAGCTACAGCGGGAGTAGGGCAGATACGCAGTATTTT